The rows below give T cell receptor beta chains drawn from one sample of a study of shared clonotypes between healthy human individuals. The protocol was immunoSEQ multiplex PCR, while the TCRdb copy is restricted to in-frame clones and leaves out a portion. The table records more than 2 million clones, about 94% of them present only once. Sequences were obtained from naive CD4+ T cells sorted from blood. The receptor set was obtained from a man aged 18 to 29 in good health. Each CDR3 is given without its conserved first and last residue.

v_gene: TRBV5-1
j_gene: TRBJ2-5
CDR3aa: ASSLAGASGGQETQY

v_gene: TRBV28
j_gene: TRBJ1-1
CDR3aa: ASSPYQGMANTEAF

v_gene: TRBV30
j_gene: TRBJ2-7
CDR3aa: AWSSYRGLSEQY

v_gene: TRBV19
j_gene: TRBJ2-5
CDR3aa: ASSIVLQETQY

v_gene: TRBV6-1
j_gene: TRBJ2-7
CDR3aa: ASSGQSYEQY

v_gene: TRBV2
j_gene: TRBJ1-6
CDR3aa: ASSDDTIYNSPLH

v_gene: TRBV5-6
j_gene: TRBJ2-3
CDR3aa: ASSLRTASTDTQY

v_gene: TRBV2
j_gene: TRBJ1-1
CDR3aa: ASRPTENTEAF

v_gene: TRBV7-9
j_gene: TRBJ2-2
CDR3aa: ASSSTGLFTGELF

v_gene: TRBV18
j_gene: TRBJ1-1
CDR3aa: ASSPSGGLTEAF

v_gene: TRBV12-5
j_gene: TRBJ2-3
CDR3aa: ASGLGGDTQY

v_gene: TRBV7-2
j_gene: TRBJ2-3
CDR3aa: ASSLAFTGGTDTQY

v_gene: TRBV4-2
j_gene: TRBJ1-2
CDR3aa: ASSQGTGPFIRYT